This T cell receptor beta chain derives from a study of cytomegalovirus exposure and HLA in healthy donors. Study details: In an earlier analysis, 95 million to 130 million unique TCR beta sequences were found from some 200 million T cells.

Study-level findings and limits: Among TCR beta chains, those listed as cytomegalovirus-associated numbered some 160. Most likely, a cluster of highly shared sequence variants arose as a sequencing artifact. Several of the most significant clusters appeared, in a later analysis, to be linked to common viral pathogens.

CDR3 size: 17 residues. V dropped 3 bases and J dropped 5; count of bases not matched to a gene: 14. The germline V gene has CDR1 SGHDT and CDR2 YYEEEE. Details on this clone: What it binds is unknown.

A multiplex PCR was run with 60 Vbeta primers and 13 Jbeta primers. TCRdb's table, derived via immunoSEQ multiplex PCR, lists solely in-frame clones and lacks some. Of about 130,000 clones in the sample, around 74% were seen once. The specimen was PBMCs. V and J are TRBV5-6 and TRBJ1-5; 7 bases line up with TRBD1. The origin of this receptor is a man between 18 and 29 years old in good health and CMV-seropositive. The DNA of the CDR3 is TGTGCCAGCAGCTCGGGACAGATTGGATATGGAGATCAGCCCCAGCATTTT. The encoded protein is CASSSGQIGYGDQPQHF.